This TCR beta chain was found in a study of a mutant IDH1 vaccine in newly diagnosed glioma. At the level of the study: Of treated patients, about 60% were men and about 40% women, averaging 40.4 years. V12 came at week 35, V13 at week 47.

The assay was immunoSEQ multiplex PCR, and TCRdb's table has in-frame clones only and misses some. This sample has about 84,000 clones, with approximately 78% found just once. The CDR3 is made up of 16 amino acids. In germline, CDR1 is LNHDA, CDR2 SQIVND (reference sequence). Trimming left V 3 bases short and J 5 bases short, with 14 bases between. The time point was: week 47, end of study. Every vaccination contained 300 ug of the mutant IDH1 20-mer peptide and was paired with topical imiquimod. This clone is categorized as medium-sized. What it binds is unknown. The receptor was isolated from a middle-aged man with glioma. Sequencing was performed on PBMCs, taken from a glioma patient whose treatment included an IDH1 peptide vaccine. V and J are TRBV19 and TRBJ1-6; D is perhaps TRBD1 (5 bases). The CDR3, as DNA: TGTGCCAGTAGTATCTTCGGGGCGGACCATAATTCACCCCTCCACTTT. Its protein is CASSIFGADHNSPLHF.